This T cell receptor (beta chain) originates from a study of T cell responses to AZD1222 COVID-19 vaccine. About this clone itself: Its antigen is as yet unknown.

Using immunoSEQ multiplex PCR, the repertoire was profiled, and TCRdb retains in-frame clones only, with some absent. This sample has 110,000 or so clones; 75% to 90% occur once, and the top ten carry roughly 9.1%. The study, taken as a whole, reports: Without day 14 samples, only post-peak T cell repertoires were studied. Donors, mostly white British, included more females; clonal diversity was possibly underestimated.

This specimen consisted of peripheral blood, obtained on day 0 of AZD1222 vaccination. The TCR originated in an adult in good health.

The CDR3 spells CASSLTESTDTQYF. The CDR3 DNA sequence: TGTGCCAGCAGCTTAACAGAGAGCACAGATACGCAGTATTTT. The chain recombines TRBV7-9 with TRBJ2-3, with D unclear. Between the trimmed V and J ends, which lost 2 bases and 0 bases, there was a span of 6 bases. The germline gives CDR1 SEHNR, CDR2 FQNEAQ (reference sequence). This CDR3 region has 14 residues.